This T cell receptor (beta chain) was observed in a study of blood T cell repertoires in COVID-19. This clone was seen a handful of times. Other DNA sequences within the sample encode an identical CDR3. Sequencing used immunoSEQ multiplex PCR; TCRdb keeps in-frame clones, though not all of them. The sample records about 420,000 clones, around nine tenths being singletons. The CDR3 is 14 amino acids. Germline trimming cut 3 bases from V and 4 bases from J; bases unmatched to any gene: 5. Germline V lookup: CDR1 GTSNPN, CDR2 SVGIG (reference sequence). The chain is built from TRBV30 and TRBJ1-5, with 8 positions matching TRBD1. This receptor was taken from a man between 18 and 29 years old with COVID-19, enrolled during active disease. The sequencing input was peripheral blood. CDR3: CAWSIGQGNQPQHF. CDR3 sequence (DNA): TGTGCCTGGAGCATCGGACAGGGAAATCAGCCCCAGCATTTT.